This T cell receptor beta chain was captured in a study of human T cells and chemical hapten exposure (dated by TCRdb to about 2021). Study-level background: For sensitization, 2% DPC in acetone was applied to a roughly 2 cm by roughly 2 cm area of upper inner arm skin. Throughout the approximately 24-week study period, patients were also given weekly therapeutic DPC doses on the scalp. Patch testing was done on the upper back using Finn chambers containing 0.01% DPC, and results were scored after 6 days according to International Contact Dermatitis Research Group standards. Most of the patients in the cohort were female, and the cohort covered alopecia areata with under or over 50% scalp involvement, alopecia totalis and alopecia universalis. Libraries were pooled for sequencing, and per-sample TCR yields varied mainly because of small differences in library volumes within the pool. In alopecia patients, the study followed how the peripheral blood TCR repertoire changed in vivo over primary and secondary sensitization to diphenylcyclopropenone (DPC), a hapten. Patient blood was sampled pre-sensitization (week 0) and at 2, 6 and about 24 weeks after DPC sensitization. For TCR sequencing, blood came from 25 to 30 alopecia patients at anywhere from one to four time points (pre-sensitization, 2, 6 and 24 weeks). Results and caveats for the whole study, not just this receptor: Patch test score correlated positively with the number of PT1 expanded TCRs, reaching significance at thresholds 8, 16 and 32 but not at 4. After repeated subsampling, changes were observed in the strength of the expansion versus patch-test correlation and in the threshold at which the correlation became significant. DPC sensitization did not change how many TCRs were above 1 in 1000 frequency, and no evidence was found of alterations in global repertoire structure. Because every patient had alopecia, a presumed autoimmune disease, the patients' immune response might differ from that of healthy individuals. Expanded TCRs formed significantly more large CDR3 similarity clusters than pre-sensitization or healthy control sets, consistent with antigen-driven responses.

Regarding this clonotype: The antigen it binds to is not known. Base qualities are not at hand, and no much larger clone is one base apart.

The time point label, as the study defines it: pre-sensitization, week 0. What the treatment or condition label conveys for this sample: therapeutic diphenylcyclopropenone sensitization with weekly scalp DPC. At every patch-test visit, the blood draw took place before the patch test was put on. To be eligible, patients had to be aged 18 to 70, diagnosed with alopecia and judged suitable for DPC therapy, while pregnant patients were excluded. Total RNA was isolated from unfractionated whole blood collected in Tempus Blood RNA tubes. V is reduced by 1 base and J by 1 base, leaving a spacing of 11 bases between them. The CDR3 spans 15 residues, from the cysteine through the phenylalanine. This entry keeps only the CDR3 DNA: 45 bases, framed from base 1. The germline V gene yields SNHLY for CDR1 and FYNNEI for CDR2. Libraries were constructed by RACE. Instrument used: NextSeq 500. During library preparation, unique molecular identifiers were attached to individual cDNA molecules so that TCRs could be counted in a quantitative, reproducible way. Each blood RNA sample was used to sequence both TCR alpha and TCR beta chains. The original methods were these. A median of approximately 100,000 TCRs per sample was observed, with a range of 23,224 to 690,600. The Decombinator software suite was used to annotate V, J and CDR3 in the TCR reads. For the PS versus PT1 abundance plots, all samples were subsampled to the same number of TCRs (28,000). TCRs were defined as expanded if absent before sensitization and observed at least eight times at the 2-week time point. The raw public reads went through TCRdb reprocessing: fastp at Q25, MiXCR clone calling, in-frame beta chains kept. All rows with the same CDR3 protein become a single entry with the most common DNA and genes. TCRdb's processing, not the study's, gives the V and J calls here. For this sample the table gives 150,000 to 200,000 distinct CDR3 sequences, of which more than 25% were detected only once. Clones ranked in the top ten supply 2.9% of the sample.

This sequence originates from a woman between 25 and 40 years old with alopecia areata. Some clones in this sample may be carry-over from other donors' samples. The sample in question was whole blood, obtained in connection with sensitization to the hapten diphenylcyclopropenone (DPC). The rearrangement joined TRBV2 to TRBJ2-7; the D gene is unclear. The CDR3 has the sequence CASSEESVLSYEQYF. The nucleotides are TGTGCCAGCAGTGAAGAATCTGTACTTTCCTACGAGCAGTACTTC.